A single sample gave rise to the 15 T cell receptor beta chains below, sequenced in a study of spatial heterogeneity in lung cancer. The sample's time point: blood at routine non-recurrence follow-up after resection. Unsorted whole RNA samples from tumor, nontumor lung or frozen PBMC were sequenced. TCRdb processed the 5' RACE reads anew with MiXCR; each CDR3 protein has one entry. The repertoire holds 51,000 or so distinct CDR3 sequences, with under 8% as singletons. Specimen: PBMCs, collected at follow-up. The source is a female donor with early-stage non-small cell lung cancer.

V and J are TRBV29-1 and TRBJ2-1, with 7 bases lining up with TRBD2. The V gene's germline CDR1 is SQVTM and CDR2 ANQGSEA. J gave up 2 bases and V 3 bases, and 7 bases lay outside the gene matches. This CDR3 spans 15 amino acids. The CDR3 DNA reads TGCAGCGTTGATAAAGCGGGACTAACCTACAATGAGCAGTTCTTC. Protein sequence: CSVDKAGLTYNEQFF.

This clonotype was detected ten times or more. The chain employs TRBV3-1 and TRBJ2-5, with D unclear. The CDR3 extends over 15 amino acids. The V end lost 0 bases, the J end lost 4 bases, and 12 bases lay between the germline ends. Germline values: CDR1 LGHDT, CDR2 YNNKEL (reference sequence). The CDR3 nucleotides read TGTGCCAGCAGCCAAGAAAACCGTTCCGGAGAGACCCAGTACTTC. Its protein product is CASSQENRSGETQYF.

This clonotype was counted at least ten times. The chain recombines TRBV5-1 with TRBJ1-2; D is uncertain. The germline gives CDR1 SGHRS, CDR2 YFSETQ. This CDR3 spans 13 amino acids. Trimming removed 3 bases from V and 3 bases from J, with 9 bases in between. CDR3 residues: CASSSLRDYGYTF. DNA for the CDR3: TGCGCCAGCAGCTCCCTCCGAGACTATGGCTACACCTTC.

There are many counts of this clonotype. J is TRBJ2-6 and V is TRBV10-3, with D uncertain. This CDR3 is built from 14 residues. From germline, CDR1 is ENHRY and CDR2 SYGVKD. Trimming cost V 6 bases and J 0 bases, with 6 bases left between them. The CDR3 DNA sequence: TGTGCCATCAGGGAGAGCTCTGGGGCCAACGTCCTGACTTTC. Translation gives CAIRESSGANVLTF.

This chain uses TRBV7-2 with TRBJ2-7; 12 bases map to TRBD2. The J segment lost 4 bases and the V segment lost 5 bases, leaving 6 bases of the junction unmatched. This CDR3 has 15 amino acids. Germline V CDR1 and CDR2: SGHTA, FQGNSA. In DNA, the CDR3 is TGTGCCAGCAGCCGATCGACTAGCGGGGGTTACGAGCAGTACTTC. Amino acid sequence: CASSRSTSGGYEQYF. Filled out from reference TRBV7-2 and TRBJ2-7, the complete variable domain reads GAGVSQSPSNKVTEKGKDVELRCDPISGHTALYWYRQSLGQGLEFLIYFQGNSAPDKSGLPSDRFSAERTGGSVSTLTIQRTQQEDSAVYLCASSRSTSGGYEQYFGPGTRLTVT.

Ten or more counts support this clonotype. The chain carries TRBV7-9 and TRBJ1-2; no reliable D call. The CDR3 covers 13 residues. V lost 8 bases and J 6 bases, leaving 16 bases between the germline ends. CDR1 SEHNR and CDR2 FQNEAQ come from the germline V gene (reference sequence). The CDR3 bases are TGTGCCAGCCCCGTTCCCTTGGCGGATGGCTACACCTTC. It codes for CASPVPLADGYTF. The full variable domain, its missing parts supplied by reference TRBV7-9 and TRBJ1-2, is DTGVSQNPRHKITKRGQNVTFRCDPISEHNRLYWYRQTLGQGPEFLTYFQNEAQLEKSRLLSDRFSAERPKGSFSTLEIQRTEQGDSAMYLCASPVPLADGYTFGSGTRLTVV.

The table lists this clonotype with many counts. The V and J genes are TRBV15 and TRBJ1-1; D not resolved. CDR1 and CDR2 from the germline V gene are LNHNV and YYDKDF (reference sequence). The CDR3 extends over 17 amino acids. V was cut by 1 base and J by 0 bases, with 15 bases left in between. The CDR3 coding sequence is TGTGCCACCAGCAGAGCACCAAAAGTCTCTATGAACACTGAAGCTTTCTTT. It encodes CATSRAPKVSMNTEAFF.

This clonotype was detected many times. This chain joins TRBV20-1 and TRBJ2-5; 7 bases agree with TRBD1. Losses at the gene ends were 8 bases for V and 2 bases for J; bases not matched to a gene: 8. CDR1 and CDR2 (germline): DFQATT, SNEGSKA (reference sequence). The length of the CDR3 is 13 residues. CDR3 amino acids: CSFPGRGQETQYF. CDR3 DNA sequence: TGCAGTTTCCCCGGCAGGGGGCAAGAGACCCAGTACTTC.

At least ten counts were recorded for this clonotype. The rearrangement uses TRBV29-1 and TRBJ1-2; 7 bases are a match to TRBD1. CDR3 length: 14 residues. J gave up 6 bases and V 6 bases, and 13 bases lay outside the gene matches. Per the germline V gene, CDR1 is SQVTM and CDR2 is ANQGSEA. The CDR3 loop reads CSVLPGQNSHGYTF. Here the CDR3 DNA reads TGCAGCGTATTACCGGGACAGAATTCACATGGCTACACCTTC.

This clonotype has more than one count but fewer than ten. This chain uses TRBV7-9 with TRBJ2-3; D is perhaps TRBD2 (5 bases). V was cut by 10 bases and J by 1 base, with 9 bases left in between. The CDR3 is 12 residues long. CDR1 is SEHNR and CDR2 is FQNEAQ in the germline V gene (reference sequence). CDR3 residues: CATDSGTDTQYF. The CDR3 coding sequence is TGTGCCACCGATAGCGGCACAGATACGCAGTATTTT.

This clonotype showed up many times. This chain uses TRBV20-1 with TRBJ1-1; D is undetermined. The ends were cut back, 3 bases at V and 0 bases at J, with 5 bases in the middle. In germline, CDR1 is DFQATT, CDR2 SNEGSKA (reference sequence). The CDR3 sequence is 12 residues long. In nucleotides, the CDR3 is TGCAGTGCTAGGCGCATGAACACTGAAGCTTTCTTT. Translation gives CSARRMNTEAFF.

This chain connects TRBV7-2 to TRBJ2-5; 8 bases line up with TRBD2. The J segment lost 5 bases and the V segment lost 5 bases, leaving 16 bases of the junction unmatched. CDR3 size: 17 residues. Germline CDR1 and CDR2: SGHTA and FQGNSA. This CDR3 is CASSPLLDGGAGETQYF. Here the CDR3 DNA reads TGTGCCAGCAGCCCGCTCCTCGACGGGGGGGCCGGGGAGACCCAGTACTTC.

This clonotype was seen repeatedly, ten times or more. The chain carries TRBV5-1 and TRBJ1-2; the match to TRBD1 covers 7 bases. From germline, CDR1 is SGHRS and CDR2 YFSETQ. The CDR3 runs 15 residues. The junction had 9 bases not matched to a gene; V was cut back by 5 bases and J by 2 bases. CDR3 sequence: CASSYNRGSNYGYTF. DNA for the CDR3: TGCGCCAGCAGTTATAACAGGGGAAGCAACTATGGCTACACCTTC.

Ten or more counts support this clonotype. V usage is TRBV7-8 and J usage is TRBJ2-5; D tentatively fits TRBD1 or TRBD2 (5 bases each). This CDR3 has 13 amino acids. The V end was cut by 5 bases, the J end by 4 bases, with 11 bases between. CDR1 is SGHVS and CDR2 is FQNEAQ in the germline V gene. CDR3 loop: CASSVLRGETQYF. The CDR3 DNA is TGTGCCAGCAGCGTTTTGAGGGGAGAGACCCAGTACTTC.

About this clonotype itself: A clone one base away is much larger, so this may be a read error. V usage is TRBV29-1 and J usage is TRBJ2-5; tentative D call: TRBD2 (7 bases). This CDR3 comprises 13 residues. Germline V lookup: CDR1 SQVTM, CDR2 ANQGSEA. V dropped 8 bases and J dropped 5 bases, with 18 bases sitting between them. The CDR3: CSSGGGGHETQYF. DNA of the CDR3: TGCAGCAGTGGAGGGGGAGGGCACGAGACCCAGTACTTC.